This TCR beta chain was observed in a study of blood T cell repertoires in COVID-19. Study-wide context: The study drew acute and convalescent COVID-19 samples from the United States, Italy and Spain. The analysed material was cDNA or gDNA that came from T cells, B-cell-depleted T cells, or PBMCs.

Germline lookup yields CDR1 SEHNR and CDR2 FQNEAQ (reference sequence). This CDR3 contains 15 residues. V shed 5 bases and J 4 bases; nucleotides not matched to a gene: 8. In the original processing: Amplification from reference gene primers served as the basis for estimated nucleated cell counts. Generated by immunoSEQ multiplex PCR, the TCRdb table keeps only in-frame clones and is missing some. V and J calls plus clone size are reproduced from that table; the DNA served to infer D and trimming. The sample comprises about 21,000 clones, 83% of which are singletons, and 6.5% to 8.5% rests with the top ten.

The V and J genes are TRBV7-9 and TRBJ1-5, with TRBD1 matching 7 bases. The clonotype comes from a human donor in a cohort sampled during active COVID-19. The specimen was peripheral blood. The CDR3 region is CASSPPGTDNQPQHF. As DNA, the CDR3 is TGTGCCAGCAGCCCGCCCGGGACAGATAATCAGCCCCAGCATTTT.